Each of the 21 T cell receptor beta chains below was sequenced from the same sample in a study of spatial heterogeneity in lung cancer. Regarding the study as a whole: In tumors, expanded intratumoral alpha and beta TCR counts tracked mutation counts.

These TCRs' antigens remain unknown. TCRdb used MiXCR to reprocess the 5' RACE reads, holding one entry per CDR3 protein. The sample lists roughly 4,900 distinct CDR3 sequences, 9% to 15% occurring once. Time point described: sample taken at primary tumor resection. The specimen was lung tumor tissue, collected at surgery. These receptors all come from a male donor with early-stage non-small cell lung cancer.

This clonotype turned up a few times. The V call is TRBV2, the J call TRBJ2-5; the D is unclear. The V gene's germline CDR1 is SNHLY and CDR2 FYNNEI. The CDR3 length is 14 residues. V lost 6 bases and J 5 bases, leaving 16 bases between the germline ends. The CDR3 DNA sequence: TGTGCCAGCAGACCCAGCAGGCTCCCGGAGACCCAGTACTTC. It encodes CASRPSRLPETQYF. The variable domain in full, completed from reference TRBV2 and TRBJ2-5, reads EPEVTQTPSHQVTQMGQEVILRCVPISNHLYFYWYRQILGQKVEFLVSFYNNEISEKSEIFDDQFSVERPDGSNFTLKIRSTKLEDSAMYFCASRPSRLPETQYFGPGTRLLVL.

The chain carries TRBV25-1 and TRBJ2-3, with 8 bases identical to TRBD1. J gave up 10 bases and V 4 bases, and 13 bases lay outside the gene matches. The CDR3 extends over 15 amino acids. From germline, CDR1 is MGHDK and CDR2 SYGVNS. The CDR3 spells CASSAMDRAPGAQYF. CDR3 bases: TGTGCCAGCAGTGCAATGGACAGGGCGCCAGGAGCGCAGTATTTT.

Only a few counts were recorded for this clonotype. A much larger clone differs by one base, so this may be a read error. The rearrangement links TRBV4-3 to TRBJ1-5; no clear D gene. The CDR3 sequence is 14 residues long. Germline V lookup: CDR1 LGHNA, CDR2 YSLEER. The CDR3 is CVSSQDLADQPQHF. In DNA form, the CDR3 reads TGCGTCAGCAGCCAAGATCTCGCCGACCAGCCCCAGCATTTT.

This clonotype occurred a few times. This chain connects TRBV5-1 to TRBJ1-6, with 7 bases matching TRBD1. The CDR3 contains 14 residues. With V trimmed by 4 bases and J by 10 bases, 8 bases remained unmatched. Germline CDR1 reads SGHRS; CDR2 reads YFSETQ. This CDR3 reads CASSQATGESPLHF. CDR3 bases: TGCGCCAGCAGCCAAGCTACAGGGGAATCACCCCTCCACTTT.

In its sample, this clonotype is medium-sized. The rearrangement uses TRBV14 and TRBJ2-5; 7 bases align to TRBD2. Germline lookup yields CDR1 SGHDN and CDR2 FVKESK. Germline trimming cut 4 bases from V and 7 bases from J; bases unmatched to any gene: 6. The CDR3 length is 13 residues. The CDR3 protein is CASSRTPGGTQYF. The DNA for the CDR3 is TGTGCCAGCAGCCGAACGCCGGGAGGGACCCAGTACTTC.

This clonotype is deemed medium-sized. This chain joins TRBV28 and TRBJ1-1; D possibly corresponds to TRBD1 (6 bases). This CDR3 is 14 amino acids long. Trimming shortened V by 5 bases and J by 0 bases, and 10 bases separated the two germline ends. Germline CDR1 is MDHEN and CDR2 is SYDVKM. CDR3 DNA sequence: TGTGCCAGCAGTGGAGGGGGGTTGAACACTGAAGCTTTCTTT. Translating gives CASSGGGLNTEAFF.

This chain links TRBV20-1 with TRBJ1-1; D is perhaps TRBD1 (5 bases). V shed 3 bases and J shed 9 bases, with 14 bases lying between them. The CDR3 covers 12 residues. Germline CDR1 reads DFQATT; CDR2 reads SNEGSKA (reference sequence). The CDR3 DNA reads as TGCAGTGCTAGCGGGGGGAGCGTGCAAGCTTTCTTT. This sequence encodes CSASGGSVQAFF.

Remarks on this clonotype: Since a much larger clone is just one base distant, this may be a read error. V gene TRBV7-9 combines with J gene TRBJ1-1; TRBD1 matches 9 bases. The V gene's germline CDR1 is SEHNR and CDR2 FQNEAQ (reference sequence). The V gene end was trimmed by 5 bases and the J gene end by 13 bases; junction bases not matched to a gene: 20. The CDR3 spans 16 residues. Written as DNA, the CDR3 is TGTGCCAGCAGCCCAGAAGGGACAGGGCACCGAGAAGTAGTTTTCTTT. It encodes CASSPEGTGHREVVFF.

V and J are TRBV5-6 and TRBJ2-7; no clear D. V lost 3 bases and J lost 5, with 15 bases in between. The germline V gene has CDR1 SGHDT and CDR2 YYEEEE. The CDR3 covers 14 residues. CDR3 amino acids: CASSSGSLRDEQYF. CDR3 coding DNA: TGTGCCAGCAGCTCCGGGTCCTTAAGGGACGAGCAGTACTTC.

J is TRBJ2-1 and V is TRBV5-4; 9 positions match TRBD2. The length of the CDR3 is 15 residues. V lost 9 bases and J lost 5; bases outside the gene matches: 12. The germline V gene has CDR1 SGHNT and CDR2 YYREEE (reference sequence). CDR3 sequence reads: CATTSGSSSDNEQFF. In DNA form, the CDR3 reads TGTGCCACCACTAGCGGGTCTTCCTCGGACAATGAGCAGTTCTTC.

This clonotype is medium-sized (0.01 to 0.1%) by share. The rearrangement uses TRBV7-2 and TRBJ2-3, with a tentative D call TRBD1 (5 bases). The CDR3 has 15 amino acids. Germline loops: CDR1 SGHTA, CDR2 FQGNSA. V was clipped by 5 bases and J by 3 bases, with 15 bases between them. DNA for the CDR3: TGTGCCAGCAGCAAAGGGGCAGTGCGGACAGATACGCAGTATTTT. It yields the protein CASSKGAVRTDTQYF.

This clonotype has a handful of counts. One end of the junction varies from germline; a read error may be responsible. CDR3 DNA sequence: TGCGCCAGCAGCTTGGACAGGTCGATCTCCTTC. Protein sequence: CASSLDRSISF. V gene TRBV5-1 combines with J gene TRBJ2-1; possible D gene TRBD1, 5 bases. Germline-derived CDR1 and CDR2 are SGHRS and YFSETQ. The CDR3 is 11 amino acids.

The chain links TRBV19 to TRBJ2-3; 11 positions agree with TRBD2. J lost 6 bases, V lost 5 bases, and 7 bases had no gene match. Germline values: CDR1 LNHDA, CDR2 SQIVND (reference sequence). This CDR3 has 15 amino acids. CDR3 nucleotide sequence: TGTGCCAGTAGTCTCGGGACTAGCGGCTTGGATACGCAGTATTTT. It specifies CASSLGTSGLDTQYF.

This chain joins TRBV6-9 and TRBJ2-3; 10 nucleotides agree with TRBD2. The germline V gene has CDR1 MNHGY and CDR2 SVAAGI. CDR3 length: 16 residues. V was pared by 6 bases and J by 3 bases, with 9 bases of the junction left unmatched. The CDR3 sequence is CASSRWTSGGTDTQYF. Here the CDR3 DNA reads TGTGCCAGCAGCCGCTGGACTAGCGGAGGGACAGATACGCAGTATTTT.

This clonotype was seen more than once but under ten times. V and J are TRBV5-1 and TRBJ2-3; D call uncertain. Germline V gene data show CDR1 as SGHRS and CDR2 as YFSETQ. V lost 6 bases to trimming and J lost 2 bases, with 13 bases between them. This CDR3 spans 14 amino acids. CDR3 in DNA: TGCGCCAGCACCGGCTGGGGAAACACAGATACGCAGTATTTT. It translates to CASTGWGNTDTQYF.

In this sample, this clonotype turned up many times. The chain joins TRBV11-2 to TRBJ2-1, with 7 bases fitting TRBD2. The germline gives CDR1 SGHAT, CDR2 FQNNGV. This CDR3 region has 16 residues. V was clipped by 4 bases and J by 6 bases; unmatched bases: 12. This chain's CDR3 is CASSYRSMAGVNEQFF. CDR3 DNA: TGTGCCAGCAGCTACCGGTCCATGGCGGGGGTCAATGAGCAGTTCTTC. Combining the CDR3 with reference TRBV11-2 and TRBJ2-1 gives the whole variable domain EAGVAQSPRYKIIEKRQSVAFWCNPISGHATLYWYQQILGQGPKLLIQFQNNGVVDDSQLPKDRFSAERLKGVDSTLKIQPAKLEDSAVYLCASSYRSMAGVNEQFFGPGTRLTVL.

In its sample, this clonotype was seen a few times. This chain links TRBV9 with TRBJ2-3; the match to TRBD1 covers 8 bases. The CDR3 sequence is 13 residues long. The trim removed 4 bases at V and 8 bases at J, leaving 6 bases unmatched. CDR1 and CDR2 (germline): SGDLS, YYNGEE. Here the CDR3 reads CASSTPGGLTQYF. DNA of the CDR3: TGTGCCAGCAGCACCCCAGGGGGCCTTACGCAGTATTTT.

This clonotype was counted ten times or more. The chain carries TRBV20-1 and TRBJ1-4; D gene ambiguous. Germline assignment: CDR1 DFQATT and CDR2 SNEGSKA (reference sequence). This CDR3 comprises 15 residues. Trimming took 6 bases from V and 3 from J, leaving 17 bases between them. CDR3: CSAEYRAMANEKLFF. Written as DNA, the CDR3 is TGCAGTGCCGAATACCGGGCCATGGCTAATGAAAAACTGTTTTTT.

The chain recombines TRBV20-1 with TRBJ2-5; D gene unclear. V lost 0 bases, J lost 9 bases, and 11 bases lay in between. CDR3 length equals 12 residues. In germline, CDR1 is DFQATT, CDR2 SNEGSKA (reference sequence). CDR3 bases: TGCAGTGCTAGAGACCCCTTAATGGCCCAGTACTTC. Translating it yields CSARDPLMAQYF.

This clonotype was observed a handful of times. The rearrangement uses TRBV18 and TRBJ1-5, with 10 positions matching TRBD1. The CDR3 has 15 residues. Germline CDR1 reads KGHSH; CDR2 reads LQKENI. V gave up 5 bases and J gave up 7 bases; unmatched junction bases: 8. CDR3 DNA sequence: TGTGCCAGCTCAGCGACAGGGGGCGACGGCCAGCCCCAGCATTTT. Its translation is CASSATGGDGQPQHF.

The chain carries TRBV7-8 and TRBJ2-7; D not certain. Germline CDR1 and CDR2: SGHVS and FQNEAQ. The ends were cut back, 1 base at V and 2 bases at J, with 9 bases in the middle. The CDR3 has 14 amino acids. CDR3 sequence: CASSLGLTTYEQYV. In DNA form, the CDR3 reads TGTGCCAGCAGCTTAGGGCTTACCACCTACGAGCAGTACGTC.